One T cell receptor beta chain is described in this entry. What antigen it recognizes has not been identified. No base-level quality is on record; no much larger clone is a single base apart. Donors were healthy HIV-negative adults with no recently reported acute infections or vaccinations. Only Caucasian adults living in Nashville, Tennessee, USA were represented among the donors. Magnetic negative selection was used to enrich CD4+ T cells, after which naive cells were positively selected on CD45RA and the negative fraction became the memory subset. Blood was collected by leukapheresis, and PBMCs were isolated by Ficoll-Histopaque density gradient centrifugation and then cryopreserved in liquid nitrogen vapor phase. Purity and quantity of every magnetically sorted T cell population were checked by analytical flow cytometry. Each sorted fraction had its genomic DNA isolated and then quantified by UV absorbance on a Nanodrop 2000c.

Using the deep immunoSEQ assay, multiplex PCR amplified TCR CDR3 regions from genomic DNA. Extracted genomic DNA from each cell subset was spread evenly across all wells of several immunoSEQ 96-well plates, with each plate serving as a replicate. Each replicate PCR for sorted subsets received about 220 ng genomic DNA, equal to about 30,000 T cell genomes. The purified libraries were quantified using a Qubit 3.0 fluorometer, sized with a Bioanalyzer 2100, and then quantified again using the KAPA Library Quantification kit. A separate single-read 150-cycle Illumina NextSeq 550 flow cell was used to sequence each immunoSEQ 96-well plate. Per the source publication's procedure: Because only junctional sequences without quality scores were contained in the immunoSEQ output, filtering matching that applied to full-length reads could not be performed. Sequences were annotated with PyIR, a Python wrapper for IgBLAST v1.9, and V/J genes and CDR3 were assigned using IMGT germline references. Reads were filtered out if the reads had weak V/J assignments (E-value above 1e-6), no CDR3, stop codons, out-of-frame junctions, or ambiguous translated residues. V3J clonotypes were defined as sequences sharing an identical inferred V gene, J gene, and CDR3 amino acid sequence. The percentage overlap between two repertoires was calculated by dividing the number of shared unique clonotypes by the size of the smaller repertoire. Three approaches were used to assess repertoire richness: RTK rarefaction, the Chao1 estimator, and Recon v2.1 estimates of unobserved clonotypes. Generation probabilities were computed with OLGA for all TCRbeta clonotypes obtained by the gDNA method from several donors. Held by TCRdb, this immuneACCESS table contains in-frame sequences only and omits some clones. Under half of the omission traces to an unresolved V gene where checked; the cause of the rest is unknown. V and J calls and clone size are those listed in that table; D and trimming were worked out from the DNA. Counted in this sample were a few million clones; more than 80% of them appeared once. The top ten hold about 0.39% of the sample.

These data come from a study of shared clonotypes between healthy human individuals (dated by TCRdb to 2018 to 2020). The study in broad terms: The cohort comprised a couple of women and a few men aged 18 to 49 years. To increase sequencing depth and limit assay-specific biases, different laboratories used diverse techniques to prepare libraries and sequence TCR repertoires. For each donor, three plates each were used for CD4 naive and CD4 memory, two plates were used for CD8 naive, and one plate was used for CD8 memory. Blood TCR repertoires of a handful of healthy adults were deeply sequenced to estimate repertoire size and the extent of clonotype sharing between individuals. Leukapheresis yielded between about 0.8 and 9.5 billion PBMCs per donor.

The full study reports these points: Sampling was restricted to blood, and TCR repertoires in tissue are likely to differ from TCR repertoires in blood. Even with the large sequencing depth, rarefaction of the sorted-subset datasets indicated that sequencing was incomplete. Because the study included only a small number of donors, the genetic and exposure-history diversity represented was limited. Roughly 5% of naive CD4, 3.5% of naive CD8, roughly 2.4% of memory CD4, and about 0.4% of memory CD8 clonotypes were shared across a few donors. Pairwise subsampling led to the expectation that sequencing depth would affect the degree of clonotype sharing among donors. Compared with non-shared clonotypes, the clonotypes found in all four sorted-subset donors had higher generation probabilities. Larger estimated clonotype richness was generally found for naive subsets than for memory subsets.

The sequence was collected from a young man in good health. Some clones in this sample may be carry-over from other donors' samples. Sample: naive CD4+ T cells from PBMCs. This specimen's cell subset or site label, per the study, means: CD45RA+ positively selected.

The CDR3: CASSPGTQNTGELFF. The nucleotide sequence reads TGTGCCAGCTCACCAGGTACTCAGAACACCGGGGAGCTGTTTTTT. This receptor chain uses TRBV18 and TRBJ2-2; the D gene cannot be named for sure. At the junction V is shortened by 2 bases and J by 1 base, with 8 bases in between. Including the terminal cysteine and phenylalanine, the CDR3 comprises 15 residues. The DNA shown is the 45-base CDR3, in frame from base 1. Reading the germline V gene gives CDR1 KGHSH and CDR2 LQKENI.